Here is one T cell receptor (beta chain) with its context. Its target is not known. This CDR3 comprises 15 residues. Germline V lookup: CDR1 SEHNR, CDR2 FQNEAQ (reference sequence). V lost 5 bases, J lost 3 bases, and 6 bases stayed unmatched. The source of the sample is a study of shared clonotypes between healthy human individuals. Broader study findings: Lower generation probabilities were found for non-shared clonotypes than for those shared by all four donors. Limitation of the genetic and exposure-history diversity represented came from the few donors. The authors sampled blood alone, and tissue repertoires likely differ.

Terminally differentiated effector memory CD45RA+ cells were excluded from the naive CD8 cells, which were CD45RO-negative and positively selected for CCR7. This was a deep-level run. The assay was immunoSEQ multiplex PCR, and TCRdb's table has in-frame clones only and misses some. The sample gives around 2.1 million clones, roughly 91% of which show up once; roughly 1.8% is in the top ten. The specimen was naive CD8+ T cells from PBMCs. This chain links TRBV7-9 with TRBJ2-3, with 9 nucleotides matching TRBD1. The receptor's source is a man aged 18-30 years in good health. Some clones in this sample may be carry-over from other donors' samples. The CDR3 is CASSPWTGDTDTQYF. The CDR3 DNA reads TGTGCCAGCAGCCCATGGACAGGGGATACAGATACGCAGTATTTT.